This TCR beta chain was obtained from a study of CD8 T cells in ankylosing spondylitis. Points from the study as a whole: The clones that were linked to disease were reported to be significantly enriched in matched synovial fluid samples from ankylosing spondylitis patients. There were earlier reports of some motif variants in reactive arthritis synovial fluid and blood. A TCR beta motif of several highly homologous variants appeared characteristic of ankylosing spondylitis blood.

This clonotype was counted many times. Antigen specificity is unknown. One entry per CDR3 protein results from TCRdb running MiXCR on the 5' RACE reads. Of about 69,000 distinct CDR3 sequences listed, roughly 5% are singletons. Germline assignment: CDR1 ENHRY and CDR2 SYGVKD. Trimming took 5 bases from V and 2 from J; bases not matched to a gene: 6. The CDR3 is made up of 14 amino acids. The chain links TRBV10-3 to TRBJ2-7; 7 nucleotides match TRBD1. Specimen: blood, either unsorted or a sorted T cell fraction (not recorded which). The sequence came from a male donor with ankylosing spondylitis or in good health (not recorded which). CDR3 sequence (DNA): TGTGCCATCAGTCATCCGGGACAGACCTACGAGCAGTACTTC. Amino acids: CAISHPGQTYEQYF.